These 17 T cell receptor beta chains originate from one sample sequenced in a study of T cell repertoires in cytomegalovirus infection. TCRdb reprocessed the reads with MiXCR, giving one entry per CDR3 protein. The data show roughly 630,000 distinct CDR3 sequences, approximately 25% seen once. The specimen was CD8+ T cells from PBMCs. The receptors stem from a human donor in good health (CMV status not recorded). Some clones in this sample may be carry-over from other donors' samples.

This chain connects TRBV20-1 to TRBJ2-3; possibly TRBD2 for D (7 bases). Germline CDR1 reads DFQATT; CDR2 reads SNEGSKA (reference sequence). V lost 5 bases, J lost 2 bases, and 20 bases lay in between. The CDR3 contains 16 residues. CDR3 DNA: TGCAGTGCTGGGGTCTTCGGGGGGCGCGACACAGATACGCAGTATTTT. Translation: CSAGVFGGRDTDTQYF.

Turning to this clonotype: This may arise from a read error, as a much more abundant clone is one base away. The chain joins TRBV6-5 to TRBJ2-7; D call uncertain. Germline CDR1 and CDR2: MNHEY and SVGAGI. This CDR3 contains 12 residues. CDR3 region: CVSRQSSYEQYF. The DNA of the CDR3 is TGTGTCAGCAGGCAGAGCTCCTACGAGCAGTACTTC.

The gene calls are TRBV19 and TRBJ1-1; D unclear. Germline V gene data show CDR1 as LNHDA and CDR2 as SQIVND (reference sequence). V lost 3 bases to trimming and J lost 6 bases, with 11 bases between them. The CDR3 loop spans 13 amino acids. The CDR3 sequence is CASSIVGEPEAFF. DNA for the CDR3: TGTGCCAGTAGTATTGTTGGGGAACCTGAAGCTTTCTTT. Combining the CDR3 with reference TRBV19 and TRBJ1-1 gives the whole variable domain DGGITQSPKYLFRKEGQNVTLSCEQNLNHDAMYWYRQDPGQGLRLIYYSQIVNDFQKGDIAEGYSVSREKKESFPLTVTSAQKNPTAFYLCASSIVGEPEAFFGQGTRLTVV.

This clonotype was found a few times. The chain couples TRBV7-9 to TRBJ2-5; D possibly matches TRBD1 or TRBD2 (6 bases each). V lost 5 bases, J lost 4 bases, and 20 bases lay in between. This CDR3 spans 16 amino acids. Germline CDR1 SEHNR, CDR2 FQNEAQ (reference sequence). The DNA for the CDR3 is TGTGCCAGCAGCCCCGACGGGGGCGCTCATAGAGAGACCCAGTACTTC. The encoded protein is CASSPDGGAHRETQYF.

This clonotype was counted only a few times. The chain is built from TRBV7-9 and TRBJ2-2; 7 bases agree with TRBD1. Unmatched junction bases numbered 7, after V lost 1 base and J lost 5 bases. CDR1 is SEHNR, CDR2 FQNEAQ, per germline (reference sequence). There are 16 residues in the CDR3. CDR3 loop: CASSLEGGVRTGELFF. For the CDR3, the DNA is TGTGCCAGCAGCTTAGAAGGGGGCGTTCGGACCGGGGAGCTGTTTTTT.

In regard to this clonotype: Since no conserved phenylalanine or tryptophan closes the CDR3, a read error is the likely cause. The chain uses TRBV29-1 and TRBJ2-2; 9 bases are shared with TRBD2. The germline V gene has CDR1 SQVTM and CDR2 ANQGSEA. This CDR3 region has 13 residues. Trimming cost V 5 bases and J 4 bases; bases outside gene matches: 2. The CDR3 sequence is CSVSGGPTGELFS. The CDR3 nucleotides are TGCAGCGTTAGCGGGGGGCCCACCGGGGAGCTGTTTTCT.

Remarks on this clonotype: This clone may be a read error of a much larger clone one base away. This chain uses TRBV29-1 with TRBJ2-2; perhaps TRBD1 as D (6 bases). Per germline, CDR1 SQVTM and CDR2 ANQGSEA. The CDR3 has 13 residues. The chain's CDR3 is CSVGAWDTGELFF. As DNA, the CDR3 is TGCAGCGTTGGGGCATGGGACACCGGAGAGCTGTTTTTT.

This clonotype has a count of ten or more. The V and J genes are TRBV7-9 and TRBJ1-1; D is uncertain. The germline gives CDR1 SEHNR, CDR2 FQNEAQ (reference sequence). V shed 5 bases and J shed 0 bases, with 7 bases lying between them. CDR3 length equals 13 residues. CDR3: CASSPRMNTEAFF. The CDR3 coding sequence is TGTGCCAGCAGCCCAAGAATGAACACTGAAGCTTTCTTT.

This clonotype was detected a few times. The chain combines TRBV19 with TRBJ1-5; tentatively, D is TRBD1 (6 bases). The CDR3 loop spans 14 amino acids. The V gene lost 3 bases and the J gene lost 8 bases, with 14 bases spanning the gap. CDR1 and CDR2 (germline): LNHDA, SQIVND (reference sequence). The CDR3 protein is CASSIPGGLKPQHF. CDR3 bases: TGTGCCAGTAGTATTCCCGGGGGGCTAAAGCCCCAGCATTTT. The full variable domain, rest sourced from reference TRBV19 and TRBJ1-5, is DGGITQSPKYLFRKEGQNVTLSCEQNLNHDAMYWYRQDPGQGLRLIYYSQIVNDFQKGDIAEGYSVSREKKESFPLTVTSAQKNPTAFYLCASSIPGGLKPQHFGDGTRLSIL.

The rearrangement uses TRBV24-1 and TRBJ1-5, with a possible D match to TRBD1 (5 bases). The germline V gene has CDR1 KGHDR and CDR2 SFDVKD. Trimming removed 4 bases from V and 7 bases from J, with 16 bases in between. This CDR3 region has 15 residues. CDR3 amino acids: CATSDPSEGRQPQHF. CDR3 DNA: TGTGCCACCAGTGACCCCAGTGAGGGGAGGCAGCCCCAGCATTTT.

The gene calls are TRBV20-1 and TRBJ1-3; 9 positions agree with TRBD1. Germline V gene data show CDR1 as DFQATT and CDR2 as SNEGSKA (reference sequence). J lost 4 bases, V lost 5 bases, and 9 bases had no gene match. This CDR3 has 15 amino acids. As DNA, the CDR3 is TGCAGTGCTCGCCCGGGACAGGGATTAGGAAACACCATATATTTT. As protein: CSARPGQGLGNTIYF.

The CDR3 region has the DNA TGTGCCACCAGCAGAGGGGATTCTGAAGCTTTCTTT. Translated, it gives CATSRGDSEAFF. This chain links TRBV15 with TRBJ1-1, with D hard to call. Trimming pared 1 base from V and 6 bases from J, leaving 6 bases between. Germline V CDR1 and CDR2: LNHNV, YYDKDF (reference sequence). The CDR3 covers 12 residues.

This clonotype was picked up many times. The chain employs TRBV28 and TRBJ2-5; D is uncertain. Trimming took 4 bases from V and 5 from J, leaving 8 bases between them. Germline V gene data show CDR1 as MDHEN and CDR2 as SYDVKM. The CDR3 loop spans 12 amino acids. This chain's CDR3 is CASSYSTETQYF. CDR3 nucleotide sequence: TGTGCCAGCAGTTACTCCACGGAGACCCAGTACTTC. Full variable domain (rest looked up from reference TRBV28 and TRBJ2-5): DVKVTQSSRYLVKRTGEKVFLECVQDMDHENMFWYRQDPGLGLRLIYFSYDVKMKEKGDIPEGYSVSREKKERFSLILESASTNQTSMYLCASSYSTETQYFGPGTRLLVL.

The chain has TRBV2 and TRBJ2-2, with D perhaps TRBD1 (5 bases). The CDR3 spans 12 residues. Germline CDR1 SNHLY, CDR2 FYNNEI. V shed 9 bases and J shed 3 bases, with 8 bases lying between them. CDR3 nucleotides: TGTGCCAGGGACACCTACACCGGGGAGCTGTTTTTT. This codes for CARDTYTGELFF.

There are many counts of this clonotype. The CDR3 region is CASRGDTSTDTQYF. The CDR3, as DNA: TGTGCCAGCAGAGGGGATACTAGCACAGATACGCAGTATTTT. J is TRBJ2-3 and V is TRBV7-8, with D possibly matching TRBD1 (5 bases). The ends were cut back, 6 bases at V and 0 bases at J, with 10 bases in the middle. The CDR3 totals 14 residues. Germline values: CDR1 SGHVS, CDR2 FQNEAQ.

There are a few counts of this clonotype. CDR3 in amino acids: CSAFTGERDQPQHF. The CDR3 bases are TGCAGTGCTTTCACAGGGGAAAGGGATCAGCCCCAGCATTTT. V usage is TRBV20-1 and J usage is TRBJ1-5; 7 bases are a match to TRBD1. The J segment lost 5 bases and the V segment lost 5 bases, leaving 9 bases of the junction unmatched. The CDR3 runs 14 residues. Germline V CDR1 and CDR2: DFQATT, SNEGSKA (reference sequence).

This clonotype came up a few times. The rearrangement joins TRBV11-2 to TRBJ1-2; TRBD1 might be the D (6 bases). V lost 5 bases, J lost 1 base, and 14 bases lay in between. Per the germline V gene, CDR1 is SGHAT and CDR2 is FQNNGV. The CDR3 length is 15 residues. The CDR3 DNA is TGTGCCAGCAGCACGGACAGCCGAGTTAACTATGGCTACACCTTC. This translates into CASSTDSRVNYGYTF.